The 20 T cell receptor beta chains given below trace back to one sample, sequenced in a study of OX40 agonist ivuxolimab in advanced cancers. TCRdb's table, derived via immunoSEQ multiplex PCR, lists solely in-frame clones and lacks some. Of roughly 100,000 clones listed, around 87% were seen once; the top ten hold 0.31%. The starting material was CD4+ or CD8+ T cells sorted from blood, obtained in a trial of the OX40 agonist ivuxolimab. The receptors were gathered from an adult with an advanced solid tumor such as melanoma, head and neck, liver or kidney cancer.

This clone was seen only a few times. The chain recombines TRBV4-2 with TRBJ1-2, with a possible D match to TRBD1 (5 bases). Germline assignment: CDR1 LGHNA and CDR2 YNFKEQ. The V end was cut by 0 bases, the J end by 6 bases, with 14 bases between. CDR3 length: 15 amino acids. The CDR3 reads CASSQDAGFGDGYTF. In DNA, the CDR3 is TGTGCCAGCAGCCAAGACGCAGGGTTCGGAGATGGCTACACCTTC.

V is TRBV4-1 and J is TRBJ1-1; D unclear. This CDR3 has 14 residues. The ends were cut back, 2 bases at V and 2 bases at J, with 9 bases in the middle. The germline CDR1 and CDR2 sequences are MGHRA and YSYEKL. CDR3 in amino acids: CASSQQILNTEAFF. The DNA for the CDR3 is TGCGCCAGCAGCCAACAGATACTTAACACTGAAGCTTTCTTT.

V usage is TRBV6-1 and J usage is TRBJ1-2, with D hard to call. Between the trimmed V and J ends, which lost 4 bases and 0 bases, there was a span of 12 bases. In germline, CDR1 is MNHNS, CDR2 SASEGT. The CDR3 has 15 residues. CDR3 in amino acids: CASSGVQNANYGYTF. DNA of the CDR3: TGTGCCAGCAGTGGGGTACAGAATGCTAACTATGGCTACACCTTC.

The chain joins TRBV10-3 to TRBJ1-1; possibly TRBD1 for D (6 bases). Deletions cut 5 bases from V and 1 base from J, with 11 bases between. The length of the CDR3 is 14 residues. The germline gives CDR1 ENHRY, CDR2 SYGVKD. The CDR3 nucleotides are TGTGCCATCAGTCTACAGGGCCAGAACACTGAAGCTTTCTTT. Amino acid sequence: CAISLQGQNTEAFF.

The rearrangement joins TRBV19 to TRBJ2-3; D is undetermined. V was cut by 3 bases and J by 1 base, with 11 bases left in between. Germline CDR1 reads LNHDA; CDR2 reads SQIVND (reference sequence). The length of the CDR3 is 15 residues. CDR3 in DNA: TGTGCCAGTAGTATTGGAGCATCGGGCACAGATACGCAGTATTTT. As protein: CASSIGASGTDTQYF.

The V call is TRBV7-6, the J call TRBJ2-2, with 8 bases identical to TRBD2. After removal of 4 bases from V and 1 base from J, the junction contained 5 bases not matched to a gene. The CDR3 has 16 residues. Germline CDR1 is SGHVS and CDR2 is FNYEAQ. The CDR3 sequence: CASSSWRGVNTGELFF. Here the CDR3 DNA reads TGTGCCAGCAGCTCGTGGCGGGGGGTGAACACCGGGGAGCTGTTTTTT. Drawing the rest from reference TRBV7-6 and TRBJ2-2, the complete variable domain is GAGVSQSPRYKVTKRGQDVALRCDPISGHVSLYWYRQALGQGPEFLTYFNYEAQQDKSGLPNDRFSAERPEGSISTLTIQRTEQRDSAMYRCASSSWRGVNTGELFFGEGSRLTVL.

The rearrangement uses TRBV10-1 and TRBJ2-1, with D maybe TRBD1 (5 bases). This CDR3 region has 13 residues. Trimming pared 2 bases from V and 9 bases from J, leaving 11 bases between. The germline gives CDR1 WNHNN, CDR2 SYGVQD (reference sequence). The CDR3 bases are TGCGCCAGCAGTGAGAGGGGCTGGAGTGAGCAGTTCTTC. Translation gives CASSERGWSEQFF.

The table lists this clone with a count of one. The rearrangement uses TRBV6-4 and TRBJ2-1, with unresolved D. This CDR3 comprises 15 residues. Germline-derived CDR1 and CDR2 are MRHNA and SNTAGT. With 4 bases removed from V and 0 bases from J, the gap between germline ends came to 10 bases. The CDR3 DNA reads TGTGCCAGCAGTGTGACGTTCAGCTCCTACAATGAGCAGTTCTTC. It codes for CASSVTFSSYNEQFF.

The chain employs TRBV21-1 and TRBJ1-3. TRBV21-1 is listed as a pseudogene. This CDR3 is built from 17 residues. The CDR3 spells CASKAGRREASGNTIYF. The DNA for the CDR3 is TGTGCCAGCAAGGCGGGCCGACGGGAGGCCTCTGGAAACACCATATATTTT.

V and J are TRBV12-5 and TRBJ2-5, with TRBD1 as a possible D gene (5 bases). Germline CDR1 reads LGHNT; CDR2 reads FRNRAP. With 6 bases removed from V and 2 bases from J, the gap between germline ends came to 16 bases. CDR3 length equals 15 residues. The CDR3 reads CASGLVWQGQETQYF. DNA for the CDR3: TGTGCTAGTGGCCTCGTTTGGCAGGGTCAAGAGACCCAGTACTTC.

The chain couples TRBV14 to TRBJ1-2; D gene uncertain. CDR1 is SGHDN, CDR2 FVKESK, per germline. The CDR3 loop spans 13 amino acids. Trimming shortened V by 2 bases and J by 11 bases, and 15 bases separated the two germline ends. The CDR3 DNA follows: TGTGCCAGCAGCCAACGTCGACAAGGCCCTTACACCTTC. Protein product: CASSQRRQGPYTF.

The chain combines TRBV9 with TRBJ1-4; TRBD1 agrees at 8 bases. Trimming cost V 0 bases and J 4 bases; bases outside gene matches: 2. Germline assignment: CDR1 SGDLS and CDR2 YYNGEE. The CDR3 extends over 15 amino acids. The CDR3 loop is CASSVEGTGNEKLFF. The CDR3 nucleotides are TGTGCCAGCAGCGTAGAGGGGACAGGTAATGAAAAACTGTTTTTT.

This clone has just one count. The chain links TRBV11-2 to TRBJ1-2; TRBD1 agrees at 7 bases. Losses at the gene ends were 5 bases for V and 0 bases for J; bases not matched to a gene: 6. Germline V gene lookup returns CDR1 SGHAT and CDR2 FQNNGV. This CDR3 is built from 15 residues. The CDR3 DNA follows: TGTGCCAGCAGCATACGGACAGGTACTAACTATGGCTACACCTTC. Its translation is CASSIRTGTNYGYTF. Full variable domain (outside the CDR3, taken from reference TRBV11-2 and TRBJ1-2): EAGVAQSPRYKIIEKRQSVAFWCNPISGHATLYWYQQILGQGPKLLIQFQNNGVVDDSQLPKDRFSAERLKGVDSTLKIQPAKLEDSAVYLCASSIRTGTNYGYTFGSGTRLTVV.

A single count supports this clone. The CDR3 reads CASSFTSNQPQHF. In DNA form, the CDR3 reads TGTGCCAGCAGTTTTACAAGTAATCAGCCCCAGCATTTT. This chain joins TRBV6-5 and TRBJ1-5; no clear D. The V end was cut by 4 bases, the J end by 4 bases, with 8 bases between. Germline V CDR1 and CDR2: MNHEY, SVGAGI. The CDR3 contains 13 residues.

V and J are TRBV5-6 and TRBJ1-2; 10 bases line up with TRBD1. Germline V gene lookup returns CDR1 SGHDT and CDR2 YYEEEE. V trimming: 6 bases; J trimming: 2 bases; junction bases outside the gene matches: 4. CDR3 length equals 14 residues. CDR3 amino acids: CASMGDRGNYGYTF. The CDR3 DNA is TGTGCCAGCATGGGGGACAGGGGAAACTATGGCTACACCTTC.

There are a few counts of this clone. The chain joins TRBV6-1 to TRBJ2-1; 7 bases map to TRBD1. The V segment lost 2 bases and the J segment 10 bases; nucleotides outside the gene matches: 8. Per the germline V gene, CDR1 is MNHNS and CDR2 is SASEGT. There are 14 residues in the CDR3. CDR3 DNA: TGTGCCAGCAGTGAAAGGACTTCAGGGGGAGAGCAGTTCTTC. Its translation: CASSERTSGGEQFF.

This clone was recorded only once. The V call is TRBV19, the J call TRBJ2-2, with a possible D match to TRBD2 (6 bases). Germline values: CDR1 LNHDA, CDR2 SQIVND (reference sequence). V was cut by 8 bases and J by 4 bases, with 20 bases left in between. The CDR3 is 16 amino acids. Here the CDR3 reads CASLGTPGPITGELFF. The CDR3 DNA follows: TGTGCCAGTCTCGGGACTCCAGGCCCCATCACCGGGGAGCTGTTTTTT.

DNA for the CDR3: TGTGCCAGCTCACCAGCGGGGGGAGATACGCAGTATTTT. Translating gives CASSPAGGDTQYF. The gene calls are TRBV18 and TRBJ2-3; 8 nucleotides agree with TRBD2. The CDR3 spans 13 residues. J lost 5 bases, V lost 2 bases, and 0 bases had no gene match. The germline gives CDR1 KGHSH, CDR2 LQKENI.

In this sample, this clone turned up once. The same CDR3 arises from other DNA sequences in this sample as well. This chain uses TRBV18 with TRBJ1-4; D is undetermined. Trimming left V 3 bases short and J 8 bases short, with 4 bases between. This CDR3 is 11 amino acids long. Germline CDR1 is KGHSH and CDR2 is LQKENI. The CDR3, as DNA: TGTGCCAGCTCACCTTCCGAAAAACTGTTTTTT. It translates to CASSPSEKLFF.

This clone was observed a handful of times. This rearrangement joins TRBV18 to TRBJ2-3; 7 positions match TRBD2. Germline loops: CDR1 KGHSH, CDR2 LQKENI. This CDR3 comprises 18 residues. The junction had 12 bases not matched to a gene; V was cut back by 2 bases and J by 1 base. The CDR3 nucleotides read TGTGCCAGCTCACCAGGGACGGGGCTAGCGGTCCGCACAGATACGCAGTATTTT. This codes for CASSPGTGLAVRTDTQYF.